The 6 T cell receptor beta chains presented below share a single source sample, sequenced in a study of CD8 T cells in ankylosing spondylitis (dated by TCRdb to 2015 to 2018). Library construction relied on 5' RACE. The sequencing machine was an Illumina HiSeq 2500. TCRdb trimmed public reads at Q25 via fastp, called clones via MiXCR and kept in-frame beta chains. Entries that share a CDR3 protein sequence are merged under the most common genes and DNA. The sample profile shows 150,000 to 200,000 distinct CDR3 sequences; 30% to 35% of them were found once. The top ten hold over 5.5% of the sample. Sequenced sample: synovial fluid, either unsorted or a sorted T cell fraction (not recorded which). The receptors originated from a male donor with ankylosing spondylitis.

The rearrangement links TRBV29-1 to TRBJ2-3, with a weak D call TRBD1 (5 bases). The germline V and J ends were trimmed by 6 bases and 4 bases, with 11 bases remaining between them. Germline-derived CDR1 and CDR2 are SQVTM and ANQGSEA. The CDR3 spans 12 residues. Here the CDR3 DNA reads TGCAGCGTCCGTGACAGCCCAGATACGCAGTATTTT. Protein: CSVRDSPDTQYF.

CDR3 residues: CASSPPRGRTDTQYF. In DNA form, the CDR3 reads TGTGCCAGCTCACCACCGCGGGGTAGAACAGATACGCAGTATTTT. The V call is TRBV18, the J call TRBJ2-3; a weak D match, TRBD2 (6 bases). The germline gives CDR1 KGHSH, CDR2 LQKENI. The CDR3 extends over 15 amino acids. V lost 0 bases and J lost 3, with 10 bases in between. Complete variable domain (other parts from reference TRBV18 and TRBJ2-3): NAGVMQNPRHLVRRRGQEARLRCSPMKGHSHVYWYRQLPEEGLKFMVYLQKENIIDESGMPKERFSAEFPKEGPSILRIQQVVRGDSAAYFCASSPPRGRTDTQYFGPGTRLTVL.

This clonotype was counted between two and nine times. The chain is built from TRBV18 and TRBJ2-5; no reliable D call. The CDR3 length is 13 residues. V lost 1 base to trimming and J lost 1 base, with 4 bases between them. From germline, CDR1 is KGHSH and CDR2 LQKENI. The CDR3 sequence is CASSPHFQETQYF. CDR3 sequence (DNA): TGTGCCAGCTCACCACATTTCCAAGAGACCCAGTACTTC.

The chain combines TRBV7-9 with TRBJ2-3; D is ambiguous. Per germline, CDR1 SEHNR and CDR2 FQNEAQ (reference sequence). The V and J ends lost 5 bases and 1 base respectively, with 19 bases between them. The CDR3 has 17 amino acids. In nucleotides, the CDR3 is TGTGCCAGCAGCCGAGGTGCGACGGGCAGCCGCACAGATACGCAGTATTTT. It codes for CASSRGATGSRTDTQYF.

This clonotype occurred a few times. The J gene is TRBJ2-1, the V gene TRBV20-1; D is undetermined. V gave up 6 bases and J gave up 7 bases, with 19 bases separating them. The length of the CDR3 is 14 residues. CDR1 and CDR2 (germline): DFQATT, SNEGSKA (reference sequence). CDR3 sequence: CSAVAASPRNEQFF. CDR3 coding DNA: TGCAGTGCGGTGGCGGCTTCCCCGAGGAATGAGCAGTTCTTC.

J is TRBJ2-2 and V is TRBV28; D is uncertain. Germline lookup yields CDR1 MDHEN and CDR2 SYDVKM. Trimming took 7 bases from V and 8 from J, leaving 11 bases between them. This CDR3 has 12 amino acids. CDR3 DNA: TGTGCCAGCACTTCCCGCCCAGGGGAGCTGTTTTTT. Protein product: CASTSRPGELFF.